The 31 T cell receptor beta chains listed next were all sequenced from one sample in a study of control samples from healthy donors and cancer patients. Only in-frame clones appear in the TCRdb table, and some are missing; sequencing was by immunoSEQ multiplex PCR. The data show fewer than 100,000 clones, 82% seen once. The sample taken for sequencing was blood. The receptors here all came from a woman aged 55-70 years in good health.

The chain links TRBV7-2 to TRBJ2-1, with 12 positions matching TRBD2. Trimming took 5 bases from V and 8 from J; bases not matched to a gene: 7. The length of the CDR3 is 15 residues. CDR1 is SGHTA and CDR2 is FQGNSA in the germline V gene. DNA for the CDR3: TGTGCCAGCAGCCTAGGACTAGCGGGAACGTATGAGCAGTTCTTC. This codes for CASSLGLAGTYEQFF.

The V gene is TRBV4-1, the J gene TRBJ2-1; maybe TRBD1 (5 bases). The CDR3 covers 16 residues. Per germline, CDR1 MGHRA and CDR2 YSYEKL. V was clipped by 1 base and J by 1 base, with 11 bases between them. The CDR3 is CASSQGVKGSYNEQFF. The CDR3 DNA follows: TGCGCCAGCAGCCAAGGGGTAAAGGGGTCCTACAATGAGCAGTTCTTC.

The chain is built from TRBV6-2 or TRBV6-3 and TRBJ1-5; 9 bases align to TRBD1. The CDR3 is made up of 21 amino acids. J lost 0 bases, V lost 0 bases, and 15 bases had no gene match. Germline CDR1 reads MNHEY; CDR2 reads SVGEGT. This CDR3 is CASSYSLGQGNIGGSNQPQHF. CDR3 nucleotides: TGTGCCAGCAGTTACTCCCTAGGACAGGGGAATATTGGAGGTAGCAATCAGCCCCAGCATTTT.

This chain connects TRBV7-2 to TRBJ1-3, with D unclear. CDR3 length: 15 residues. V lost 1 base and J 4 bases, leaving 11 bases between the germline ends. Germline values: CDR1 SGHTA, CDR2 FQGNSA. CDR3 coding DNA: TGTGCCAGCAGCTTAGTCAGAGAATCCGGAAACACCATATATTTT. Translated, it gives CASSLVRESGNTIYF.

The chain combines TRBV7-8 with TRBJ1-5; D is possibly TRBD1 (5 bases). V gave up 2 bases and J gave up 2 bases, with 10 bases separating them. The CDR3 length is 15 residues. Germline-derived CDR1 and CDR2 are SGHVS and FQNEAQ. The CDR3: CASSLKGVGNQPQHF. The CDR3 nucleotides read TGTGCCAGCAGCTTAAAAGGGGTTGGCAATCAGCCCCAGCATTTT.

The CDR3 DNA is TGTGCCAGCAGTTTGCCTAGCGGCTATTACGAGCAGTACTTC. Protein: CASSLPSGYYEQYF. The V call is TRBV6-6, the J call TRBJ2-7; 7 bases match TRBD2. Trimming took 4 bases from V and 4 from J; bases not matched to a gene: 7. The CDR3 spans 14 residues. Germline CDR1 MNHNY, CDR2 SVGAGI (reference sequence).

Here the CDR3 DNA reads TGTGCCACCGACCGGACTTACTGGGGGCCCCCAAGTAGAAACACCATATATTTT. Translating it yields CATDRTYWGPPSRNTIYF. V usage is TRBV27 and J usage is TRBJ1-3; D perhaps matches TRBD1 (6 bases). Trimming stripped 10 bases from V and 5 bases from J, with 30 bases between. Germline V gene sequence: CDR1 MNHEY, CDR2 SMNVEV (reference sequence). The CDR3 consists of 18 residues.

The gene calls are TRBV5-1 and TRBJ2-1; no definite D call. Germline CDR1 is SGHRS and CDR2 is YFSETQ. The CDR3 runs to 12 residues. V lost 2 bases to trimming and J lost 7 bases, with 7 bases between them. CDR3 bases: TGCGCCAGCAGCTTTGGGTGGAATGAGCAGTTCTTC. Translating it yields CASSFGWNEQFF. The whole variable domain, remainder taken from reference TRBV5-1 and TRBJ2-1, is KAGVTQTPRYLIKTRGQQVTLSCSPISGHRSVSWYQQTPGQGLQFLFEYFSETQRNKGNFPGRFSGRQFSNSRSEMNVSTLELGDSALYLCASSFGWNEQFFGPGTRLTVL.

The CDR3 sequence: CASSMGTGPHEQYF. For the CDR3, the DNA is TGTGCCAGTAGTATGGGGACAGGGCCCCACGAGCAGTACTTC. The chain has TRBV19 and TRBJ2-7, with TRBD1 matching 9 bases. The CDR3 consists of 14 residues. The germline CDR1 and CDR2 sequences are LNHDA and SQIVND (reference sequence). V lost 3 bases and J lost 5; bases outside the gene matches: 5. Full variable domain (outside the CDR3, taken from reference TRBV19 and TRBJ2-7): DGGITQSPKYLFRKEGQNVTLSCEQNLNHDAMYWYRQDPGQGLRLIYYSQIVNDFQKGDIAEGYSVSREKKESFPLTVTSAQKNPTAFYLCASSMGTGPHEQYFGPGTRLTVT.

The chain joins TRBV6-5 to TRBJ2-3, with 7 bases identical to TRBD1. Unmatched junction bases numbered 6, after V lost 6 bases and J lost 0 bases. The V gene's germline CDR1 is MNHEY and CDR2 SVGAGI. The CDR3 covers 15 residues. The CDR3 region has the DNA TGTGCCAGCAGAGCGAGGGGGCTTAGCACAGATACGCAGTATTTT. Translated, it gives CASRARGLSTDTQYF.

The chain uses TRBV5-1 and TRBJ2-6; tentative D call: TRBD2 (6 bases). Germline V gene data show CDR1 as SGHRS and CDR2 as YFSETQ. V shed 4 bases and J shed 2 bases, with 16 bases lying between them. CDR3 length: 17 residues. In DNA, the CDR3 is TGCGCCAGCAGCCCCGGGACTGCTGGGGCTGGGGCCAACGTCCTGACTTTC. The encoded protein is CASSPGTAGAGANVLTF.

The chain carries TRBV6-5 and TRBJ2-2; 8 positions match TRBD1. With V trimmed by 6 bases and J by 6 bases, 6 bases remained unmatched. The CDR3 length is 14 residues. Germline loops: CDR1 MNHEY, CDR2 SVGAGI. The CDR3 nucleotides are TGTGCCAGCAGAACACAGGGGGAATCCGGGGAGCTGTTTTTT. This codes for CASRTQGESGELFF.

The chain links TRBV7-9 to TRBJ2-7; 9 bases are shared with TRBD1. V was clipped by 5 bases and J by 2 bases; unmatched bases: 7. CDR3 length: 15 amino acids. Germline-derived CDR1 and CDR2 are SEHNR and FQNEAQ (reference sequence). CDR3 loop: CASSPQGAPPYEQYF. In nucleotides, the CDR3 is TGTGCCAGCAGCCCACAGGGGGCGCCTCCCTACGAGCAGTACTTC.

The genes are TRBV5-1 and TRBJ2-3, with TRBD2 as a possible D gene (6 bases). The V gene lost 3 bases and the J gene lost 2 bases, with 13 bases spanning the gap. CDR3 length: 15 amino acids. Germline CDR1 reads SGHRS; CDR2 reads YFSETQ. The CDR3 nucleotides are TGCGCCAGCAGCTCAGGATGGGGGGACACAGATACGCAGTATTTT. Protein product: CASSSGWGDTDTQYF.

This sequence joins TRBV5-1 and TRBJ1-5; 8 bases fit TRBD1. V shed 0 bases, J shed 7 bases, and the junction held 6 bases outside the gene matches. CDR1 SGHRS and CDR2 YFSETQ come from the germline V gene. This CDR3 region has 15 residues. CDR3: CASSLASGGQQPQHF. DNA for the CDR3: TGCGCCAGCAGCTTGGCCTCAGGGGGCCAACAGCCCCAGCATTTT.

The chain has TRBV28 and TRBJ2-7; 10 bases match TRBD2. CDR3 length: 15 residues. J lost 3 bases, V lost 3 bases, and 5 bases had no gene match. Germline CDR1 MDHEN, CDR2 SYDVKM. CDR3 bases: TGTGCCAGCAGTTTGGCTAGCGGGAGCATCTACGAGCAGTACTTC. This sequence encodes CASSLASGSIYEQYF.

V and J are TRBV5-1 and TRBJ1-2; TRBD1 might be the D (5 bases). Trimming pared 1 base from V and 7 bases from J, leaving 8 bases between. The CDR3 covers 12 residues. Looked up from germline, CDR1 is SGHRS and CDR2 is YFSETQ. CDR3 region: CASSLQGSGYTF. CDR3 DNA sequence: TGCGCCAGCAGCTTGCAGGGAAGTGGCTACACCTTC.

This sequence joins TRBV5-4 and TRBJ2-3, with 8 nucleotides matching TRBD2. Germline values: CDR1 SGHNT, CDR2 YYREEE (reference sequence). V dropped 1 base and J dropped 15; count of bases not matched to a gene: 4. The CDR3 covers 11 residues. DNA for the CDR3: TGTGCCAGCAGCTTGCGGGGGGGCCTATATTTT. Encoded protein: CASSLRGGLYF.

J is TRBJ2-5 and V is TRBV21-1; the table assigns TRBD1, which was not confirmed against the DNA. TRBV21-1 is labeled a pseudogene. CDR3 length: 15 amino acids. The CDR3 nucleotides read TGTGCCAGCAGCATGACCGGGACAGCTCAAGAGACCCAGTACTTC. The encoded protein is CASSMTGTAQETQYF.

This chain connects TRBV19 to TRBJ1-5; possible D gene TRBD1, 6 bases. CDR1 and CDR2 (germline): LNHDA, SQIVND (reference sequence). The CDR3 is 17 amino acids. V lost 5 bases and J lost 4, with 21 bases in between. The CDR3 loop reads CASSPPQGRGWNQPQHF. The CDR3 nucleotides read TGTGCCAGTAGTCCTCCTCAGGGAAGGGGGTGGAATCAGCCCCAGCATTTT.

The V gene is TRBV2, the J gene TRBJ2-5; 8 nucleotides match TRBD2. V dropped 6 bases and J dropped 3; count of bases not matched to a gene: 9. CDR1 SNHLY and CDR2 FYNNEI come from the germline V gene. The CDR3 sequence is 15 residues long. The CDR3 here is CASSAERGGEETQYF. Here the CDR3 DNA reads TGTGCCAGCAGCGCTGAACGGGGGGGCGAAGAGACCCAGTACTTC. The variable domain in full, with the rest retrieved from reference TRBV2 and TRBJ2-5, is EPEVTQTPSHQVTQMGQEVILRCVPISNHLYFYWYRQILGQKVEFLVSFYNNEISEKSEIFDDQFSVERPDGSNFTLKIRSTKLEDSAMYFCASSAERGGEETQYFGPGTRLLVL.

The CDR3 DNA is TGCAGTGCGGGCCAGCCCCAGCATTTT. It yields the protein CSAGQPQHF. V usage is TRBV20-1 and J usage is TRBJ1-5; D not resolved. Germline CDR1 is DFQATT and CDR2 is SNEGSKA (reference sequence). V was trimmed by 6 bases and J by 7 bases, leaving 4 bases between them. The CDR3 has 9 amino acids.

The rearrangement links TRBV6-6 to TRBJ1-4; 9 bases map to TRBD1. There are 13 residues in the CDR3. With V trimmed by 8 bases and J by 5 bases, 3 bases remained unmatched. The germline gives CDR1 MNHNY, CDR2 SVGAGI (reference sequence). CDR3 residues: CASWGTGNEKLFF. The CDR3 nucleotides read TGTGCCAGCTGGGGGACAGGGAATGAAAAACTGTTTTTT.

This chain joins TRBV6-2 or TRBV6-3 and TRBJ1-1; 9 bases line up with TRBD1. V dropped 0 bases and J dropped 5; count of bases not matched to a gene: 10. CDR3 length: 17 amino acids. Per the germline V gene, CDR1 is MNHEY and CDR2 is SVGEGT. CDR3: CASSYSPPQGQGTEAFF. The CDR3 bases are TGTGCCAGCAGTTACTCTCCCCCGCAAGGACAGGGGACTGAAGCTTTCTTT.

The chain joins TRBV19 to TRBJ1-3; D may be TRBD1 (6 bases). The germline CDR1 and CDR2 sequences are LNHDA and SQIVND (reference sequence). The CDR3 covers 13 residues. The germline V and J ends were trimmed by 8 bases and 3 bases, with 11 bases remaining between them. CDR3 nucleotides: TGTGCCAGTGCCAGGGGATTTGGAAACACCATATATTTT. Its protein is CASARGFGNTIYF.

This chain joins TRBV28 and TRBJ1-2; unclear D gene. This CDR3 is built from 13 residues. CDR1 and CDR2 (germline): MDHEN, SYDVKM. V was clipped by 10 bases and J by 4 bases, with 16 bases between them. The DNA of the CDR3 is TGTGCCACCCAGTCCCCCCAATCCTATGGCTACACCTTC. Translating gives CATQSPQSYGYTF.

The genes are TRBV4-3 and TRBJ1-1; D uncertain. The CDR3 spans 15 residues. Germline V gene lookup returns CDR1 LGHNA and CDR2 YSLEER. V dropped 1 base and J dropped 1 base, with 10 bases sitting between them. CDR3 bases: TGCGCCAGCAGCCAAGGTGTCGGCAGGAACACTGAAGCTTTCTTT. Amino acids: CASSQGVGRNTEAFF.

The chain carries TRBV5-6 and TRBJ1-3; D is unclear. CDR1 and CDR2 from the germline V gene are SGHDT and YYEEEE. The CDR3 spans 15 residues. V was clipped by 6 bases and J by 9 bases, with 22 bases between them. CDR3 in DNA: TGTGCCAGCACGGAGTCACCGTCCGTATCCTCCACCATATATTTT. It encodes CASTESPSVSSTIYF.

The chain joins TRBV20-1 to TRBJ1-1; D ambiguous. Trimming removed 3 bases at V and 3 bases at J, with 20 bases between. This CDR3 contains 16 residues. Germline V gene lookup returns CDR1 DFQATT and CDR2 SNEGSKA (reference sequence). The CDR3 region is CSASGSPLAEDTEAFF. The CDR3 region has the DNA TGCAGTGCTAGTGGGTCTCCCCTTGCCGAGGACACTGAAGCTTTCTTT.

This chain links TRBV29-1 with TRBJ1-2; perhaps TRBD1 as D (6 bases). Germline V gives CDR1 SQVTM, CDR2 ANQGSEA. Trimming shortened V by 3 bases and J by 1 base, and 9 bases separated the two germline ends. This CDR3 region has 13 residues. As DNA, the CDR3 is TGCAGCGTTGAGTTACAGGGTAACTATGGCTACACCTTC. Translation: CSVELQGNYGYTF.

This sequence joins TRBV19 and TRBJ2-1; 8 bases are shared with TRBD2. This CDR3 is 15 amino acids long. With V trimmed by 6 bases and J by 0 bases, 4 bases remained unmatched. Germline CDR1 is LNHDA and CDR2 is SQIVND (reference sequence). The CDR3 protein is CASSERGSSYNEQFF. The CDR3 DNA reads as TGTGCCAGTAGCGAGCGGGGGAGCTCCTACAATGAGCAGTTCTTC. Variable domain in full (rest from reference TRBV19 and TRBJ2-1): DGGITQSPKYLFRKEGQNVTLSCEQNLNHDAMYWYRQDPGQGLRLIYYSQIVNDFQKGDIAEGYSVSREKKESFPLTVTSAQKNPTAFYLCASSERGSSYNEQFFGPGTRLTVL.